Below are 11 T cell receptor beta chains sequenced from a single sample in a study of blood T cell repertoires in COVID-19. Sequencing was performed with immunoSEQ multiplex PCR; in TCRdb, only in-frame clones are kept and a portion is missing. This table has a few hundred thousand clones, about 87% appearing once. The sequencing sample was made of peripheral blood. The receptors derive from a woman aged 50 to 65 with COVID-19, enrolled during active disease.

The chain employs TRBV24-1 and TRBJ2-6; 9 bases map to TRBD1. The trim removed 4 bases at V and 4 bases at J, leaving 7 bases unmatched. CDR1 and CDR2 (germline): KGHDR, SFDVKD. The CDR3 length is 17 residues. In DNA form, the CDR3 reads TGTGCCACCAGTGACTACAGGGGGCGGAGAGGGGCCAACGTCCTGACTTTC. This encodes CATSDYRGRRGANVLTF.

V and J are TRBV5-4 and TRBJ2-3, with 7 nucleotides matching TRBD1. Germline V CDR1 and CDR2: SGHNT, YYREEE (reference sequence). Trimming at V came to 4 bases and at J to 4 bases, leaving 12 bases not matched to a gene. The CDR3 covers 16 residues. DNA of the CDR3: TGTGCCAGCAGCGTCACGACGGGGACAGTCGCAGATACGCAGTATTTT. It encodes CASSVTTGTVADTQYF.

This chain links TRBV7-8 with TRBJ1-1; no clear D. CDR3 length equals 14 residues. Between the trimmed V and J ends, which lost 1 base and 4 bases, there was a span of 10 bases. CDR1 and CDR2 (germline): SGHVS, FQNEAQ. The CDR3 DNA is TGTGCCAGCAGCTTAGTGGTTGCAGGCACTGAAGCTTTCTTT. It codes for CASSLVVAGTEAFF.

This chain joins TRBV9 and TRBJ1-2; D gene uncertain. The CDR3 has 15 residues. V was clipped by 2 bases and J by 3 bases, with 14 bases between them. Germline V gene data show CDR1 as SGDLS and CDR2 as YYNGEE. Here the CDR3 reads CASSVSPSVYYGYTF. DNA for the CDR3: TGTGCCAGCAGCGTCTCTCCATCGGTCTACTATGGCTACACCTTC.

The chain uses TRBV4-1 and TRBJ2-3; tentatively, D is TRBD1 (5 bases). V was cut by 0 bases and J by 4 bases, with 17 bases left in between. Germline V gives CDR1 MGHRA, CDR2 YSYEKL. The CDR3 has 17 amino acids. In DNA, the CDR3 is TGCGCCAGCAGCCAAGATGGGTCTAGGGGTTTCGCAGATACGCAGTATTTT. This encodes CASSQDGSRGFADTQYF.

The gene calls are TRBV11-2 and TRBJ1-6, with 8 bases aligning to TRBD1. With V trimmed by 3 bases and J by 10 bases, 11 bases remained unmatched. This CDR3 is built from 16 residues. CDR1 is SGHAT, CDR2 FQNNGV, per germline. CDR3 nucleotides: TGTGCCAGCAGCTTGGACCGGGACAGGCCTAGGTCACCCCTCCACTTT. Translation: CASSLDRDRPRSPLHF.

A remark on this clone: The sample contains more than one DNA sequence encoding this CDR3. This chain joins TRBV30 and TRBJ1-4, with D unresolved. There are 12 residues in the CDR3. The ends were cut back, 0 bases at V and 8 bases at J, with 7 bases in the middle. Germline CDR1 reads GTSNPN; CDR2 reads SVGIG (reference sequence). CDR3: CAWSVLREKLFF. The CDR3 bases are TGTGCCTGGAGTGTACTTCGGGAAAAACTGTTTTTT.

In regard to this clone: Other DNA sequences in the sample encode the same CDR3. The chain carries TRBV27 and TRBJ1-1; unclear D gene. This CDR3 comprises 13 residues. Germline-derived CDR1 and CDR2 are MNHEY and SMNVEV (reference sequence). V was pared by 3 bases and J by 1 base, with 6 bases between. The CDR3 region has the DNA TGTGCCAGCAGTTTCCGAGGGAACACTGAAGCTTTCTTT. Residues: CASSFRGNTEAFF.

The chain uses TRBV6-5 and TRBJ1-6; D is possibly TRBD1 (6 bases). CDR1 and CDR2 (germline): MNHEY, SVGAGI. The V end lost 7 bases, the J end lost 9 bases, and 16 bases lay between the germline ends. The CDR3 length is 14 residues. The CDR3 spells CASTGYRVSSPLHF. DNA for the CDR3: TGTGCCAGCACTGGGTACAGGGTTTCTTCACCCCTCCACTTT.

The gene calls are TRBV4-1 and TRBJ2-1; D is unclear. CDR3 length equals 16 residues. Trimming removed 2 bases from V and 1 base from J, with 12 bases in between. Per the germline V gene, CDR1 is MGHRA and CDR2 is YSYEKL. CDR3 coding DNA: TGCGCCAGCAGCCAACCTAGGTCCGGGTCCTACAATGAGCAGTTCTTC. Protein sequence: CASSQPRSGSYNEQFF.

The chain combines TRBV7-2 with TRBJ1-3, with D tentatively TRBD1 (6 bases). Germline V gives CDR1 SGHTA, CDR2 FQGNSA. Trimming took 5 bases from V and 4 from J, leaving 18 bases between them. This CDR3 is built from 16 residues. DNA of the CDR3: TGTGCCAGCAGCCAAGAAACAGGGTCCTCGGGAAACACCATATATTTT. It yields the protein CASSQETGSSGNTIYF.